One and the same sample provided the 25 T cell receptor beta chains below, sequenced in a study of T-cell reconstitution after alpha-beta-depleted transplantation in children. For TCRbeta, the library was prepared with unique molecular identifiers. TCRdb itself ran the PCR reads through MiXCR, one entry per CDR3 protein. The table records about 600,000 distinct CDR3 sequences, 23% of them present only once. Sequencing used PBMCs, mostly from graft donor cells, obtained 360 days after TCRalphabeta/CD19-depleted stem cell transplant. The source of these receptors is a boy less than two years old who had a stem cell transplant for acute myeloid leukemia, so the T cells may come from the graft donor.

The rearrangement links TRBV11-3 to TRBJ2-1; 9 positions match TRBD1. The CDR3 is made up of 12 amino acids. The junction had 8 bases not matched to a gene; V was cut back by 5 bases and J by 15 bases. The germline V gene encodes CDR1 SGHNT and CDR2 YENEEA. In DNA form, the CDR3 reads TGTGCCAGCAGCAAAGAAGGACAGGGGTGGTTCTTC. Translation gives CASSKEGQGWFF. The variable domain in full, with the rest retrieved from reference TRBV11-3 and TRBJ2-1, is EAGVVQSPRYKIIEKKQPVAFWCNPISGHNTLYWYLQNLGQGPELLIRYENEEAVDDSQLPKDRFSAERLKGVDSTLKIQPAELGDSAVYLCASSKEGQGWFFGPGTRLTVL.

This chain connects TRBV7-9 to TRBJ2-7; a weak D match, TRBD2 (5 bases). Per the germline V gene, CDR1 is SEHNR and CDR2 is FQNEAQ (reference sequence). The CDR3 runs 16 residues. The V and J ends lost 0 bases and 4 bases respectively, with 16 bases between them. Here the CDR3 reads CASSLAPSPDSYEQYV. The CDR3 nucleotides are TGTGCCAGCAGCTTAGCCCCTAGCCCCGACTCTTACGAGCAGTACGTC.

This clonotype has only a few counts. The chain joins TRBV15 to TRBJ1-2, with 9 bases that match TRBD1. CDR3 length: 17 amino acids. V lost 1 base to trimming and J lost 2 bases; unmatched junction nucleotides: 8. Germline CDR1 reads LNHNV; CDR2 reads YYDKDF (reference sequence). The CDR3 nucleotides read TGTGCCACCAGCAGAGTATCTGGGGGACAGGGCAACTATGGCTACACCTTC. This encodes CATSRVSGGQGNYGYTF.

This clonotype came up a few times. The chain uses TRBV6-5 and TRBJ1-1; TRBD1 matches at 7 bases. This CDR3 contains 14 residues. The germline V gene encodes CDR1 MNHEY and CDR2 SVGAGI. With 0 bases clipped from V and 4 bases from J, the junction kept 2 bases outside the gene matches. CDR3 nucleotides: TGTGCCAGCAGTTACTCATACAGGGGCACTGAAGCTTTCTTT. This sequence encodes CASSYSYRGTEAFF.

This clonotype was observed at least ten times. This chain connects TRBV29-1 to TRBJ1-4, with D unclear. The CDR3 spans 15 residues. Germline assignment: CDR1 SQVTM and CDR2 ANQGSEA. Trimming removed 4 bases at V and 0 bases at J, with 12 bases between. CDR3 region: CSVASALATNEKLFF. The CDR3 DNA follows: TGCAGCGTTGCTAGCGCTTTGGCAACTAATGAAAAACTGTTTTTT.

A few counts support this clonotype. V gene TRBV6-1 combines with J gene TRBJ2-3, with 8 bases matching TRBD1. The CDR3 totals 17 residues. The trim removed 2 bases at V and 1 base at J, leaving 8 bases unmatched. The germline V gene has CDR1 MNHNS and CDR2 SASEGT. The CDR3 DNA follows: TGTGCCAGCAGTGAATCCCGACAGGGGTTCGGCACAGATACGCAGTATTTT. It specifies CASSESRQGFGTDTQYF.

The table lists this clonotype with many counts. The CDR3 DNA reads as TGTGCCAGCCGCGGAGGGGGCTCTGGGGCCAACGTCCTGACTTTC. Its translation is CASRGGGSGANVLTF. This rearrangement joins TRBV6-2 or TRBV6-3 to TRBJ2-6; D may match TRBD1 or TRBD2 (6 bases each). CDR1 and CDR2 from the germline V gene are MNHEY and SVGEGT. V dropped 8 bases and J dropped 0 bases, with 11 bases sitting between them. The CDR3 runs to 15 residues.

The J gene is TRBJ1-5, the V gene TRBV9; 7 bases fit TRBD1. The CDR3 loop spans 15 amino acids. Unmatched junction bases numbered 8, after V lost 3 bases and J lost 5 bases. In germline, CDR1 is SGDLS, CDR2 YYNGEE. CDR3 sequence (DNA): TGTGCCAGCAGCGCCTCGGGCAGGGGGGATCAGCCCCAGCATTTT. It translates to CASSASGRGDQPQHF.

The genes are TRBV7-9 and TRBJ2-1; possibly TRBD1 for D (5 bases). Germline V lookup: CDR1 SEHNR, CDR2 FQNEAQ (reference sequence). CDR3 length: 15 residues. V was clipped by 3 bases and J by 8 bases, with 17 bases between them. CDR3 sequence (DNA): TGTGCCAGCAGCTTGGATGGCCAAGGGGCCCATGAGCAGTTCTTC. Its protein product is CASSLDGQGAHEQFF.

The rearrangement links TRBV6-2 or TRBV6-3 to TRBJ1-1, with D unresolved. The V end was cut by 7 bases, the J end by 0 bases, with 0 bases between. CDR1 is MNHEY and CDR2 is SVGEGT in the germline V gene. The CDR3 runs 10 residues. CDR3: CASMNTEAFF. CDR3 coding DNA: TGTGCCAGCATGAACACTGAAGCTTTCTTT.

This clonotype was seen only a few times. V and J are TRBV4-3 and TRBJ2-1; no firm D call. Germline V lookup: CDR1 LGHNA, CDR2 YSLEER. The CDR3 loop spans 16 amino acids. The V end was cut by 0 bases, the J end by 4 bases, with 13 bases between. The chain's CDR3 is CASSQDAFRYYNEQFF. CDR3 coding DNA: TGCGCCAGCAGCCAAGATGCCTTCCGATATTACAATGAGCAGTTCTTC.

In this sample, this clonotype turned up many times. The chain uses TRBV20-1 and TRBJ2-3, with 8 bases matching TRBD2. The V gene end was trimmed by 6 bases and the J gene end by 5 bases; junction bases not matched to a gene: 10. This CDR3 region has 14 residues. The germline CDR1 and CDR2 sequences are DFQATT and SNEGSKA (reference sequence). CDR3 in DNA: TGCAGTGCCAGGGGCGGCGGGGGGTTAGATACGCAGTATTTT. Protein product: CSARGGGGLDTQYF.

The V and J genes are TRBV3-1 and TRBJ1-4; D gene uncertain. The germline CDR1 and CDR2 sequences are LGHDT and YNNKEL (reference sequence). The CDR3 contains 15 residues. Trimming stripped 0 bases from V and 5 bases from J, with 10 bases between. The chain's CDR3 is CASSQDYPENEKLFF. The CDR3 nucleotides read TGTGCCAGCAGCCAAGATTACCCCGAAAATGAAAAACTGTTTTTT.

This clonotype was seen at least ten times. The CDR3 coding sequence is TGTGCCAGCAGCTTCTACGGGCCCTACGAGCAGTACTTC. It specifies CASSFYGPYEQYF. J is TRBJ2-7 and V is TRBV11-3; D not certain. Germline V gene lookup returns CDR1 SGHNT and CDR2 YENEEA. The germline V and J ends were trimmed by 3 bases and 2 bases, with 8 bases remaining between them. The CDR3 covers 13 residues.

This clonotype appeared many times. The CDR3 coding sequence is TGTGCCAGCAGAAGCGGGGCCCTGAAGACCCAGTACTTC. Translating it yields CASRSGALKTQYF. J is TRBJ2-5 and V is TRBV7-2; 7 bases agree with TRBD2. The CDR3 contains 13 residues. Germline lookup yields CDR1 SGHTA and CDR2 FQGNSA. After removal of 6 bases from V and 6 bases from J, the junction contained 7 bases not matched to a gene.

This clonotype has more than one count but fewer than ten. This rearrangement joins TRBV20-1 to TRBJ2-1, with 9 bases identical to TRBD1. The CDR3 loop spans 15 amino acids. After removal of 3 bases from V and 5 bases from J, the junction contained 8 bases not matched to a gene. The germline CDR1 and CDR2 sequences are DFQATT and SNEGSKA (reference sequence). The chain's CDR3 is CSASRPGTGNNEQFF. CDR3 nucleotides: TGCAGTGCTAGTCGCCCGGGGACAGGGAACAATGAGCAGTTCTTC.

This clonotype was found a few times. This chain uses TRBV20-1 with TRBJ2-5; no clear D gene. Between the trimmed V and J ends, which lost 1 base and 7 bases, there was a span of 7 bases. From germline, CDR1 is DFQATT and CDR2 SNEGSKA (reference sequence). This CDR3 contains 11 residues. The CDR3 reads CSARAGGTQYF. CDR3 nucleotides: TGCAGTGCTAGAGCGGGCGGGACCCAGTACTTC.

This clonotype was seen at least ten times. The chain links TRBV4-3 to TRBJ2-3, with D possibly matching TRBD1 (6 bases). This CDR3 is 16 amino acids long. Trimming stripped 0 bases from V and 3 bases from J, with 13 bases between. From germline, CDR1 is LGHNA and CDR2 YSLEER. The CDR3 sequence: CASSQDSRGWTDTQYF. CDR3 nucleotide sequence: TGCGCCAGCAGCCAAGACTCTAGGGGGTGGACAGATACGCAGTATTTT.

Worth noting for this clonotype: This may come from a read error, since a much larger clone is one base off. The chain joins TRBV9 to TRBJ2-1; D gene unclear. The CDR3 is 11 residues long. V was pared by 7 bases and J by 6 bases, with 8 bases between. Germline V gene lookup returns CDR1 SGDLS and CDR2 YYNGEE. The CDR3 region has the DNA TGTGCCAGCGGTAAGGGCAATGAGCAGTTCTTC. It codes for CASGKGNEQFF.

This clonotype was detected many times. V is TRBV20-1 and J is TRBJ1-2; D remains ambiguous. Germline V gives CDR1 DFQATT, CDR2 SNEGSKA (reference sequence). The ends were cut back, 0 bases at V and 1 base at J, with 9 bases in the middle. The CDR3 runs 14 residues. CDR3 loop: CSARDPWVNYGYTF. CDR3 DNA sequence: TGCAGTGCTAGAGATCCGTGGGTTAACTATGGCTACACCTTC.

The chain uses TRBV30 and TRBJ2-3; TRBD1 is a possible D gene (5 bases). V was cut by 0 bases and J by 1 base, with 11 bases left in between. Per the germline V gene, CDR1 is GTSNPN and CDR2 is SVGIG (reference sequence). This CDR3 spans 15 amino acids. Here the CDR3 reads CAWSVRVRGTDTQYF. Written as DNA, the CDR3 is TGTGCCTGGAGTGTACGAGTCAGGGGCACAGATACGCAGTATTTT.

V is TRBV12-3 or TRBV12-4 and J is TRBJ2-1, with no clear D. This CDR3 comprises 12 residues. Trimming pared 10 bases from V and 4 bases from J, leaving 11 bases between. The CDR3 sequence: CATSTRYNEQFF. The CDR3 nucleotides read TGTGCCACCTCCACGCGTTACAATGAGCAGTTCTTC.

This chain links TRBV7-9 with TRBJ1-6; TRBD1 is a possible D gene (5 bases). This CDR3 spans 15 amino acids. Germline lookup yields CDR1 SEHNR and CDR2 FQNEAQ (reference sequence). Trimming shortened V by 0 bases and J by 5 bases, and 8 bases separated the two germline ends. DNA of the CDR3: TGTGCCAGCAGCTTAGCCGACAGAAATAATTCACCCCTCCACTTT. Its translation is CASSLADRNNSPLHF.

This clonotype has more than one count but fewer than ten. This chain joins TRBV20-1 and TRBJ2-7; a weak D match, TRBD1 (6 bases). V lost 2 bases to trimming and J lost 0 bases, with 14 bases between them. The CDR3 runs to 15 residues. Germline V gene lookup returns CDR1 DFQATT and CDR2 SNEGSKA (reference sequence). CDR3 region: CSARTLGGLSYEQYV. CDR3 DNA sequence: TGCAGTGCTAGAACCCTAGGGGGTCTCTCCTACGAGCAGTACGTC.

There are a few counts of this clonotype. The CDR3 DNA is TGTGCCAGCAGTTATTCCGCCGGGACAGGGGTGGCTTATGGCTACACCTTC. Amino acid sequence: CASSYSAGTGVAYGYTF. V usage is TRBV6-9 and J usage is TRBJ1-2; 10 bases fit TRBD1. The J segment lost 5 bases and the V segment lost 0 bases, leaving 9 bases of the junction unmatched. From germline, CDR1 is MNHGY and CDR2 SVAAGI. The CDR3 extends over 17 amino acids.